The present T cell receptor beta chain was sequenced within a study of early T cells in non-severe SARS-CoV-2 infection. TCRdb re-analysed the 5' RACE reads in MiXCR, keeping a single row per CDR3 protein. The data show 65,000 to 80,000 distinct CDR3 sequences, about 10% seen once. Of note for this clonotype: Its antigen is not known.

The V and J ends lost 5 bases and 6 bases, in that order; junction bases with no gene match: 3. Germline V lookup: CDR1 SGHTA, CDR2 FQGTGA. This CDR3 is 13 amino acids long. Points from the study as a whole: Matching against VDJdb likely underestimated virus-specific expansions, favoring anti-spike CD8.

The genes are TRBV7-3 and TRBJ2-1; TRBD2 matches at 8 bases. The TCR was taken from an adult who was a healthcare worker with PCR-confirmed SARS-CoV-2 infection or an uninfected control (not recorded which). The sequenced sample was whole blood. The CDR3 DNA follows: TGTGCCAGCAGCCAAGCGGGGGTCAATGAGCAGTTCTTC. Its protein is CASSQAGVNEQFF. Looking up the rest from reference TRBV7-3 and TRBJ2-1 gives the full variable domain: GAGVSQTPSNKVTEKGKYVELRCDPISGHTALYWYRQSLGQGPEFLIYFQGTGAADDSGLPNDRFFAVRPEGSVSTLKIQRTERGDSAVYLCASSQAGVNEQFFGPGTRLTVL.